This passage covers 7 T cell receptor beta chains from one sample sequenced in a study of blood T cell repertoires in COVID-19. Repertoires were generated with immunoSEQ multiplex PCR, while TCRdb's copy carries only in-frame clones and drops some. The repertoire consists of roughly 180,000 clones, with 82% occurring once and the leading ten covering more than 9%. Sequenced: peripheral blood. The receptors originated from a woman of 80 years or more with active or convalescent COVID-19.

J is TRBJ2-7 and V is TRBV5-1; 7 bases line up with TRBD1. V was clipped by 2 bases and J by 1 base; unmatched bases: 9. This CDR3 contains 16 residues. Germline CDR1 reads SGHRS; CDR2 reads YFSETQ. This chain's CDR3 is CASSLKPGTASYEQYF. CDR3 DNA: TGCGCCAGCAGCTTAAAACCCGGGACAGCGTCCTACGAGCAGTACTTC.

This clone was observed a few times. V usage is TRBV30 and J usage is TRBJ2-5; D not certain. This CDR3 contains 11 residues. Germline lookup yields CDR1 GTSNPN and CDR2 SVGIG (reference sequence). Trimming removed 1 base at V and 4 bases at J, with 4 bases between. CDR3 in DNA: TGTGCCTGGAGTGCCAGAGAGACCCAGTACTTC. Residues: CAWSARETQYF.

The chain employs TRBV2 and TRBJ1-1; TRBD1 might be the D (5 bases). V lost 6 bases, J lost 6 bases, and 20 bases lay in between. Germline V CDR1 and CDR2: SNHLY, FYNNEI. The CDR3 totals 15 residues. The CDR3 loop is CASSRAGGGTAEAFF. As DNA, the CDR3 is TGTGCCAGCAGCCGCGCCGGGGGGGGTACTGCTGAAGCTTTCTTT.

The gene calls are TRBV5-8 and TRBJ2-7; 7 bases are shared with TRBD1. The length of the CDR3 is 15 residues. Germline V gene lookup returns CDR1 SGHTS and CDR2 YDEGEE. Trimming removed 4 bases from V and 0 bases from J; junction bases left unmatched: 7. DNA of the CDR3: TGTGCCAGCAGCCGGGGACAGCCAATCTCCTACGAGCAGTACTTC. Encoded protein: CASSRGQPISYEQYF.

This clone was detected only a few times. The chain joins TRBV7-6 to TRBJ2-7; 7 bases align to TRBD2. Germline loops: CDR1 SGHVS, CDR2 FNYEAQ. V shed 5 bases and J 6 bases; nucleotides not matched to a gene: 16. The CDR3 extends over 16 amino acids. The CDR3, as DNA: TGTGCCAGCAGCCACTTACAAGCTAGCGGTCCCCGCGAGCAGTACTTC. The encoded protein is CASSHLQASGPREQYF. Combining the CDR3 with reference TRBV7-6 and TRBJ2-7 gives the whole variable domain GAGVSQSPRYKVTKRGQDVALRCDPISGHVSLYWYRQALGQGPEFLTYFNYEAQQDKSGLPNDRFSAERPEGSISTLTIQRTEQRDSAMYRCASSHLQASGPREQYFGPGTRLTVT.

The rearrangement uses TRBV7-3 and TRBJ2-1; TRBD2 matches 7 bases. Losses at the gene ends were 4 bases for V and 8 bases for J; bases not matched to a gene: 8. CDR1 and CDR2 from the germline V gene are SGHTA and FQGTGA. The CDR3 consists of 14 residues. The CDR3 protein is CASSSGLPRDEQFF. The CDR3, as DNA: TGTGCCAGCAGCTCGGGACTACCCAGGGATGAGCAGTTCTTC.

The V and J genes are TRBV29-1 and TRBJ2-2; weak D call: TRBD1 (6 bases). V dropped 5 bases and J dropped 1 base, with 17 bases sitting between them. Germline loops: CDR1 SQVTM, CDR2 ANQGSEA. The CDR3 consists of 16 residues. The CDR3 sequence: CSVLGGRGKNTGELFF. In nucleotides, the CDR3 is TGCAGCGTTCTTGGAGGCAGGGGAAAGAACACCGGGGAGCTGTTTTTT.